This T cell receptor beta chain was identified in a study of blood T cell repertoires in COVID-19. Sequencing used immunoSEQ multiplex PCR; TCRdb keeps in-frame clones, though not all of them. Of under 300,000 clones listed, roughly 90% are singletons. The sequencing sample was made of PBMCs or T cells enriched from blood (not recorded which). The receptor was isolated from a man between 35 and 55 years old who had recovered from COVID-19.

In DNA form, the CDR3 reads TGTGCCAGTAGGCGGGGGGGCGAAGAAAAACTGTTTTTT. It specifies CASRRGGEEKLFF. The chain uses TRBV19 and TRBJ1-4; perhaps TRBD1 as D (6 bases). The CDR3 sequence is 13 residues long. V gave up 6 bases and J gave up 8 bases, with 13 bases separating them. Germline CDR1 is LNHDA and CDR2 is SQIVND (reference sequence).